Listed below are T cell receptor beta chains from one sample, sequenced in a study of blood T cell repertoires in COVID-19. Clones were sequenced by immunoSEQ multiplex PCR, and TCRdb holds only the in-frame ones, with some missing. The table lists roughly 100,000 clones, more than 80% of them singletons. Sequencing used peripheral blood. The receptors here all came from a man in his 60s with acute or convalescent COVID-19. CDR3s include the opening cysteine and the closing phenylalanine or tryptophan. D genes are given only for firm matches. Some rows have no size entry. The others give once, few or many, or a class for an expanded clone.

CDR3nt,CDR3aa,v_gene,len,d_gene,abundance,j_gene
TGTGCCAGCAGTAGGATGGAGATTTCGGTGGAAAAACTGTTTTTT,CASSRMEISVEKLFF,TRBV6-2/TRBV6-3,15,-,medium-sized,TRBJ1-4
TGTGCCAGCTCAGCCACAGGGGAGACATACAATGAGCAGTTCTTC,CASSATGETYNEQFF,TRBV18,15,TRBD1,-,TRBJ2-1
TGCGCCAGCAGCTTGGGACAGGACACAGATACGCAGTATTTT,CASSLGQDTDTQYF,TRBV5-1,14,-,-,TRBJ2-3
TGTGCCAGCAGGCAGCAGACTCTCTTATCGGGGGAGATAAATGAGCAGTTCTTC,CASRQQTLLSGEINEQFF,TRBV27,18,-,-,TRBJ2-1
TGCGCCAGCAGCTTGGAGGTCAGGGACACAGATACGCAGTATTTT,CASSLEVRDTDTQYF,TRBV5-1,15,-,-,TRBJ2-3
TGCGCCAGCAGCCCTAGGACTAGCGGGAGCAATGAGCAGTTCTTC,CASSPRTSGSNEQFF,TRBV5-1,15,TRBD2,-,TRBJ2-1
TGTGCCACCAGATCTCCCGCCGGGGGTGAGCAGTTCTTC,CATRSPAGGEQFF,TRBV24-1,13,-,few,TRBJ2-1
TGTGCCAGCAGAGCACTTTGGAACACCGGGGAGCTGTTTTTT,CASRALWNTGELFF,TRBV2,14,-,-,TRBJ2-2
TGTGCCAGCAGTTCAACTACCAATGAGCAGTTCTTC,CASSSTTNEQFF,TRBV6-5,12,-,-,TRBJ2-1
TGTGCCAGCAGTTTAGGACGGGGGACAGCCTACTATGGCTACACCTTC,CASSLGRGTAYYGYTF,TRBV28,16,TRBD1,-,TRBJ1-2
TGTGCCACCAGTGACTTGGGACGGGGAAACACAGATACGCAGTATTTT,CATSDLGRGNTDTQYF,TRBV24-1,16,-,-,TRBJ2-3
TGTGCCAGCAGCCAACGCCCGGGACTAGCGGAGCCCAGGGCCAACGTCCTGACTTTC,CASSQRPGLAEPRANVLTF,TRBV27,19,TRBD2,-,TRBJ2-6
TGTGCCAGCAGGCCCGACAGGGGCCGGACCGGGGAGCTGTTTTTT,CASRPDRGRTGELFF,TRBV28,15,TRBD1,-,TRBJ2-2
TGCGCCAGCAGCCGGGGACAGGGGGTAAGAGATACGCAGTATTTT,CASSRGQGVRDTQYF,TRBV5-1,15,TRBD1,-,TRBJ2-3
TGTGCCAGCAGCTTAGAGGCGAGGTATGAGCAGTTCTTC,CASSLEARYEQFF,TRBV7-2,13,-,-,TRBJ2-1
TGCAGCGTTAGCGGGGGCCAAGAGACCCAGTACTTC,CSVSGGQETQYF,TRBV29-1,12,TRBD2,-,TRBJ2-5
TGCGCCAGCAGCCAGGGGACAGGGCTTATGAACACTGAAGCTTTCTTT,CASSQGTGLMNTEAFF,TRBV4-3,16,TRBD1,few,TRBJ1-1
TGTGCCAGCAGCATGACTAGCGGTACCTACGAGCAGTACTTC,CASSMTSGTYEQYF,TRBV11-2,14,TRBD2,-,TRBJ2-7
TGTGCCAGCAGTTACACCAGGGTGCCTCAGCCCCAGCATTTT,CASSYTRVPQPQHF,TRBV6-6,14,-,-,TRBJ1-5
TGCGCCAGCAGCTTTTTGGGACAGGGCGACACCGGGGAGCTGTTTTTT,CASSFLGQGDTGELFF,TRBV5-1,16,TRBD1,-,TRBJ2-2
TGTGCCAGCAGTCGGAGCGGGGGCTCCTACAATGAGCAGTTCTTC,CASSRSGGSYNEQFF,TRBV2,15,TRBD2,-,TRBJ2-1
TGTGCCAGCTCACCGCAGGGGGTTGGCAATCAGCCCCAGCATTTT,CASSPQGVGNQPQHF,TRBV18,15,TRBD1,-,TRBJ1-5
TGTGCCAGCAGCAAGCTAGCGGGAGTTCTGTATGAGCAGTTCTTC,CASSKLAGVLYEQFF,TRBV7-6,15,TRBD2,once,TRBJ2-1
TGTGCCAGTAGTCCCGAAATCGTCAGGCCGGGGGAGCAGTACTTC,CASSPEIVRPGEQYF,TRBV19,15,-,-,TRBJ2-7
TGTGCCAGCAGTGAATTCGGAGACACCGGGGAGCTGTTTTTT,CASSEFGDTGELFF,TRBV25-1,14,-,-,TRBJ2-2
TGTGCCAGCAGCTCGGGACTAAACACTGAAGCTTTCTTT,CASSSGLNTEAFF,TRBV7-9,13,-,-,TRBJ1-1
TGCGCCAGCTTCGGGACTAGCTCCTACAATGAGCAGTTCTTC,CASFGTSSYNEQFF,TRBV5-1,14,TRBD2,-,TRBJ2-1
TGTGCCAGTAGTATAGAAACAGGCAAAAACATTCAGTACTTC,CASSIETGKNIQYF,TRBV19,14,-,-,TRBJ2-4
TGTGCCATCAGCGGACAGGGGGACAGCTCTGGGGCCAACGTCCTGACTTTC,CAISGQGDSSGANVLTF,TRBV10-3,17,TRBD1,-,TRBJ2-6
TGTGCCAGTAGTGTGACTAGTGGGGCCGGCAATGAGCAGTTCTTC,CASSVTSGAGNEQFF,TRBV19,15,-,few,TRBJ2-1
TGTGCCAGTAGTATCGGGCAGGACTTCTATAATTCACCCCTCCACTTT,CASSIGQDFYNSPLHF,TRBV19,16,-,-,TRBJ1-6
TGTGCCAGCAGTTACTCGAACTTCGGGGAAAAACTGTTTTTT,CASSYSNFGEKLFF,TRBV6-5,14,-,-,TRBJ1-4
TGCGCCAGCAGCCCGGGACAAGGCCCTTTGAAACAAGAGACCCAGTACTTC,CASSPGQGPLKQETQYF,TRBV5-1,17,-,-,TRBJ2-5
TGTGCCAGCAGTGAAGTATACAGGACGGGCAATCAGCCCCAGCATTTT,CASSEVYRTGNQPQHF,TRBV6-1,16,-,once,TRBJ1-5
TGTGCCAGCACCTCTCCCGACAGGGTGAACACTGAAGCTTTCTTT,CASTSPDRVNTEAFF,TRBV6-6,15,TRBD1,-,TRBJ1-1
TGTGCCAGTAGTAGCCTACATTCCGGGACAGGGTACAATCAGCCCCAGCATTTT,CASSSLHSGTGYNQPQHF,TRBV19,18,TRBD1,-,TRBJ1-5
TGTGCCAGCAGCGCAAGGACTAGCGGGCCCCCTAGCACAGATACGCAGTATTTT,CASSARTSGPPSTDTQYF,TRBV9,18,TRBD2,-,TRBJ2-3
TGTGCCAGCAGCCCGACAGTTCAAGAGACCCAGTACTTC,CASSPTVQETQYF,TRBV3-1/TRBV3-2,13,-,-,TRBJ2-5
TGCGCCAGCAGCTTGGTGGTTAGCGCCAATGAGCAGTTCTTC,CASSLVVSANEQFF,TRBV5-1,14,-,-,TRBJ2-1
TGTGCCAGCAGTACGGACAGGAGCTCCTACAATGAGCAGTTCTTC,CASSTDRSSYNEQFF,TRBV6-5,15,TRBD1,-,TRBJ2-1
TGTGCCACCAGTGATCCCCTAGCGCGGGGAGTGAATGAGCAGTTCTTC,CATSDPLARGVNEQFF,TRBV24-1,16,-,-,TRBJ2-1
TGTGCCAGCCGAATAGCGGGAGCCAATGAGCAGTTCTTC,CASRIAGANEQFF,TRBV5-4,13,TRBD2,-,TRBJ2-1
TGTGCCAGCAGCAGTTCTAGCGGGGGGAGGGAGACCCAGTACTTC,CASSSSSGGRETQYF,TRBV5-4,15,TRBD2,once,TRBJ2-5
TGTGCCAGCAGTGACAGGGAGCGGTCACCCCTCCACTTT,CASSDRERSPLHF,TRBV6-4,13,-,-,TRBJ1-6
TGTGCCAGCAGCGGGACTAGCGGGAGAGGGTACAATGAGCAGTTCTTC,CASSGTSGRGYNEQFF,TRBV11-2,16,TRBD2,-,TRBJ2-1
TGCAGTGCCATCGGAGGCACTGAAGCTTTCTTT,CSAIGGTEAFF,TRBV20-1,11,-,-,TRBJ1-1
TGTGCCAGCAGCTTAGCATTAGCGGGCGGCGGGGAGCTGTTTTTT,CASSLALAGGGELFF,TRBV7-9,15,TRBD2,-,TRBJ2-2
TGTGCCAGCAGTCGTACTTCAGGACAGGGGCATCAGCCCCAGCATTTT,CASSRTSGQGHQPQHF,TRBV6-2/TRBV6-3,16,TRBD1,many,TRBJ1-5
TGTGCCAGCTCACCGCCTACCTCTTTGGATGGCTACACCTTC,CASSPPTSLDGYTF,TRBV18,14,-,-,TRBJ1-2
TGCGCCAGCAGCCATGCCCCACAGGGTGGACACACTGAAGCTTTCTTT,CASSHAPQGGHTEAFF,TRBV4-1,16,-,-,TRBJ1-1
TGTGCCAGCAGGACTGAAAAGTACACTGAAGCTTTCTTT,CASRTEKYTEAFF,TRBV2,13,-,once,TRBJ1-1
TGCGCCAGCAGCCAAGGGGCCGCGACAGGGTACACAGATACGCAGTATTTT,CASSQGAATGYTDTQYF,TRBV4-3,17,TRBD1,-,TRBJ2-3
TGTGCCAGCAGGTTAACTAGCGGGAGTTTGTACGAGCAGTACTTC,CASRLTSGSLYEQYF,TRBV27,15,TRBD2,-,TRBJ2-7
TGTGCCAGCAGCCCCCAAGGGCTAGCGGGAGTGAATGAGCAGTTCTTC,CASSPQGLAGVNEQFF,TRBV9,16,TRBD2,-,TRBJ2-1
TGCGCCAGCAGCTTGCGGGGGACTAGCGGGAGTTTTTCCTACAATGAGCAGTTCTTC,CASSLRGTSGSFSYNEQFF,TRBV5-1,19,TRBD2,-,TRBJ2-1
TGTGCCACCAGCAGGGACCGGGACTCCCTGAGGACCCAGTACTTC,CATSRDRDSLRTQYF,TRBV15,15,-,-,TRBJ2-5